Included here is one T cell receptor beta chain sequence, with context. Its antigen is not known. Using immunoSEQ multiplex PCR, the repertoire was profiled, and TCRdb retains in-frame clones only, with some absent. There are 130,000 or so clones in the sample; roughly 90% occur only once, and 3% to 3.5% lies in the top ten. The data are from a study of cytomegalovirus exposure and HLA in healthy donors. Across the study: The 90 to 150 validation repertoires used the same platform as the approximately 700 first-cohort repertoires, a later analysis reported. General study points: In vitro confirmation showed three CMV-associated chains to be CMV antigen specific. The listing of 150 to 200 TCR beta chains classed them as cytomegalovirus-associated.

The V gene end was trimmed by 4 bases and the J gene end by 4 bases; junction bases not matched to a gene: 6. Per the germline V gene, CDR1 is MGHRA and CDR2 is YSYEKL. The CDR3 length is 15 residues. The donors were in the approximately 120-subject validation cohort, distinct from the approximately 610-subject first cohort. The material sequenced was PBMCs. This sequence joins TRBV4-1 and TRBJ1-4, with 7 positions matching TRBD1. The TCR sequence derives from a man younger than 40 in good health and CMV-seronegative. CDR3 coding DNA: TGCGCCAGCAGCCCCGGGACAGCTTATAATGAAAAACTGTTTTTT. This translates into CASSPGTAYNEKLFF.